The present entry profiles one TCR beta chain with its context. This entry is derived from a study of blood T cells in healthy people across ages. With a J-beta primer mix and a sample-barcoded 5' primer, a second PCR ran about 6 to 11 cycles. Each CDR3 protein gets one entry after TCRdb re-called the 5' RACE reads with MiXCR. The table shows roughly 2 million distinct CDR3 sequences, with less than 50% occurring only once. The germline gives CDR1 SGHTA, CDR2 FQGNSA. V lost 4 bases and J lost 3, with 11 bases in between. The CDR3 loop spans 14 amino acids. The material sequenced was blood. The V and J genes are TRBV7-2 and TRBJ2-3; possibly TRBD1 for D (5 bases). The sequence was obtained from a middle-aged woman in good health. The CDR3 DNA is TGTGCCAGCAGCTCCCAGGGTACGACAGATACGCAGTATTTT. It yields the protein CASSSQGTTDTQYF.